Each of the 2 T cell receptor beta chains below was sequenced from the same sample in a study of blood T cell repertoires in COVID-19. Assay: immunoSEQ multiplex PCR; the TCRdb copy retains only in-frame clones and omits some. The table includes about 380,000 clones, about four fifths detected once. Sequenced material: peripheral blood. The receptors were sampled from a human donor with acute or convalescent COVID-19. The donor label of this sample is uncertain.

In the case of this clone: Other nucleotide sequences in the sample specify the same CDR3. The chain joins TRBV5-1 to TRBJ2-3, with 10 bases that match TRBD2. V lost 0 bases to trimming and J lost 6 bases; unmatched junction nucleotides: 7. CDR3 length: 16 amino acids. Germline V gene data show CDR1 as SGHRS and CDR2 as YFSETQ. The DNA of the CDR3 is TGCGCCAGCAGCTTGGGGTCTAGCGGGAGACCCGATACGCAGTATTTT. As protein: CASSLGSSGRPDTQYF.

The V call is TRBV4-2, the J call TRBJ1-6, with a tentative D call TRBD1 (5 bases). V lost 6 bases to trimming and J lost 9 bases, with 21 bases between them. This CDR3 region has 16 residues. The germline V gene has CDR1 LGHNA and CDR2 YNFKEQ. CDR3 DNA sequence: TGTGCCAGCAGAAAGGGGTCAACCGCAGACTCTTCACCCCTCCACTTT. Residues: CASRKGSTADSSPLHF.